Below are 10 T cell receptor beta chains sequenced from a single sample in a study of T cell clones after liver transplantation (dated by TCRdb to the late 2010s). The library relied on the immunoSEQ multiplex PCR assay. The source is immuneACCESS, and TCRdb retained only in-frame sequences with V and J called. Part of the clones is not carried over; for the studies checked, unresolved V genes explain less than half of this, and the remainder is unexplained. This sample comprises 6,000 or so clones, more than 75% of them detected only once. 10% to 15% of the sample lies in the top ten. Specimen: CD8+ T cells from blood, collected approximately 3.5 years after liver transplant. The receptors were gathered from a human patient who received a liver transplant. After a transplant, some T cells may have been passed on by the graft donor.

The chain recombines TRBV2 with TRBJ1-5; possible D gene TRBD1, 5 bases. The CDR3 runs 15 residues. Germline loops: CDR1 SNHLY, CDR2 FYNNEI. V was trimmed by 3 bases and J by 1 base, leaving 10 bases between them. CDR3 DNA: TGTGCCAGCAGTGACACTTGGGGCAGCAATCAGCCCCAGCATTTT. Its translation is CASSDTWGSNQPQHF.

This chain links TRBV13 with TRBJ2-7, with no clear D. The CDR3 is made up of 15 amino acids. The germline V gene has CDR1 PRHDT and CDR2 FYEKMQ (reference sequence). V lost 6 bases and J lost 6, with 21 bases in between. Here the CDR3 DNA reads TGTGCCAGCAGTCCTGGTGGCGAAGGCTCCCCCGAGCAGTACTTC. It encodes CASSPGGEGSPEQYF.

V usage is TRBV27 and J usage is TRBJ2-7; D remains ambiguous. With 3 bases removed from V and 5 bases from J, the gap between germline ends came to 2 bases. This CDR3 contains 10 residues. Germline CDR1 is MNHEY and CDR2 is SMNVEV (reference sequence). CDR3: CASSFNEQYF. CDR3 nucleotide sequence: TGTGCCAGCAGTTTCAACGAGCAGTACTTC.

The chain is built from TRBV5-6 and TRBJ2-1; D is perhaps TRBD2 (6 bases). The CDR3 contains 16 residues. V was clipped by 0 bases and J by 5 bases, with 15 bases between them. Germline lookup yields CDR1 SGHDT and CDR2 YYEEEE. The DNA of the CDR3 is TGTGCCAGCAGCTTGGGATTCGGGAGTGGAAACAATGAGCAGTTCTTC. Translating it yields CASSLGFGSGNNEQFF.

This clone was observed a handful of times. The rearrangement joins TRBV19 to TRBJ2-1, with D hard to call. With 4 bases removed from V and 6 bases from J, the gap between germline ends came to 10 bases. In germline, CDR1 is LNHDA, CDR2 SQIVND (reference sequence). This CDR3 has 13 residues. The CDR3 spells CASSKSRFNEQFF. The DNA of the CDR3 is TGTGCCAGTAGTAAGAGCCGGTTCAATGAGCAGTTCTTC.

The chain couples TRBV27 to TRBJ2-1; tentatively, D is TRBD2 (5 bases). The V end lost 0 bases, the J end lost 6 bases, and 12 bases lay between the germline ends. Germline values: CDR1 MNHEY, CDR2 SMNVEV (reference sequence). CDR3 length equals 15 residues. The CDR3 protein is CASSLSHGLANEQFF. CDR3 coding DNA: TGTGCCAGCAGTTTATCCCACGGACTGGCCAATGAGCAGTTCTTC.

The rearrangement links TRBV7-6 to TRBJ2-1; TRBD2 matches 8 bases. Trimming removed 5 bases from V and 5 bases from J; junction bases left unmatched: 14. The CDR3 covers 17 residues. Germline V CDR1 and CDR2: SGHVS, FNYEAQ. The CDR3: CASSGRTSRTSDNEQFF. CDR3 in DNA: TGTGCCAGCAGCGGTCGGACTAGCCGGACGAGTGACAATGAGCAGTTCTTC.

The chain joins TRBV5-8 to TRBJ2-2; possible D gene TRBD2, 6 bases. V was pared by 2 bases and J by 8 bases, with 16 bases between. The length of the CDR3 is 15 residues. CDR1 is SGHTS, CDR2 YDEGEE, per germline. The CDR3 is CASSFGTALWGELFF. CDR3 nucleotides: TGTGCCAGCAGCTTCGGGACTGCACTATGGGGGGAGCTGTTTTTT. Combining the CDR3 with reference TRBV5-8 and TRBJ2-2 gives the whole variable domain EAGVTQSPTHLIKTRGQQATLRCSPISGHTSVYWYQQALGLGLQFLLWYDEGEERNRGNFPPRFSGRQFPNYSSELNVNALELEDSALYLCASSFGTALWGELFFGEGSRLTVL.

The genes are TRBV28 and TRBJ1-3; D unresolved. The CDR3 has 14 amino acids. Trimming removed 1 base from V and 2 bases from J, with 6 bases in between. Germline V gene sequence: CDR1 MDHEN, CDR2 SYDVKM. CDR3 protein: CASSLLVAGNTIYF. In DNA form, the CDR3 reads TGTGCCAGCAGTTTATTAGTCGCTGGAAACACCATATATTTT.

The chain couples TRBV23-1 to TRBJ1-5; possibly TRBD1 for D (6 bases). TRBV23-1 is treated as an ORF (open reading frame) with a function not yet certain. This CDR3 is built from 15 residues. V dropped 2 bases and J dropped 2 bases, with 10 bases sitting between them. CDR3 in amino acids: CASSQPDSGNQPQHF. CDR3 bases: TGCGCCAGCAGTCAACCGGACAGCGGCAATCAGCCCCAGCATTTT.